These 6 T cell receptor beta chains share one sample of origin, sequenced in a study of persistence of HIV-infected CD4 T cells. This was the immunoSEQ version 4 assay in survey mode. Clones were sequenced by immunoSEQ multiplex PCR, and TCRdb holds only the in-frame ones, with some missing. The sample consists of 50,000 or so clones, about 80% of them appearing once. These receptors lack a known antigen. Lysates of CMV-infected fibroblasts at approximately 9.4 ug/mL stimulated these cells. CD40L-negative CD69-negative CD45RO-high memory CD4+ T cells were sorted as populations depleted of antigen-responding cells. Sequencing used CD4+ T cells sorted from PBMCs after roughly 18-hour stimulation, obtained from a patient who received antiretroviral therapy. The receptors originated from an adult man with HIV who was CMV-seropositive.

The V and J genes are TRBV19 and TRBJ1-1, with D possibly TRBD1 on 6 matching bases. The CDR3 runs 14 residues. The germline CDR1 and CDR2 sequences are LNHDA and SQIVND (reference sequence). V was shortened by 6 bases and J by 0 bases, with 11 bases between the two germline ends. The chain's CDR3 is CASRPGQMNTEAFF. The CDR3 DNA reads TGTGCCAGTAGGCCAGGACAGATGAACACTGAAGCTTTCTTT.

The genes are TRBV5-1 and TRBJ2-7; D is unclear. Trimming removed 4 bases from V and 2 bases from J, with 7 bases in between. The CDR3 totals 12 residues. CDR1 and CDR2 (germline): SGHRS, YFSETQ. The CDR3 DNA reads TGCGCCAGCAGCGTAAACACCTACGAGCAGTACTTC. Protein product: CASSVNTYEQYF.

This clone was counted between two and nine times. This chain uses TRBV3-1 (or the pseudogene TRBV3-2) with TRBJ1-1; 7 bases match TRBD1. Germline CDR1 LGHDT, CDR2 YNNKEL (reference sequence). The CDR3 is made up of 14 amino acids. Trimming at V came to 2 bases and at J to 4 bases, leaving 4 bases not matched to a gene. CDR3 residues: CASSQRGQGTEAFF. The CDR3 coding sequence is TGTGCCAGCAGCCAAAGGGGGCAGGGCACTGAAGCTTTCTTT.

The CDR3 loop reads CASSRTAATNEKLFF. The CDR3 coding sequence is TGTGCCAGCAGTCGGACAGCCGCAACTAATGAAAAACTGTTTTTT. The genes are TRBV6-5 and TRBJ1-4, with D possibly TRBD1 on 6 matching bases. With 5 bases removed from V and 0 bases from J, the gap between germline ends came to 10 bases. The CDR3 contains 15 residues. Germline CDR1 MNHEY, CDR2 SVGAGI.

This rearrangement joins TRBV5-4 to TRBJ2-3; 11 bases fit TRBD1. J was trimmed by 3 bases and V by 0 bases; bases with no gene match: 3. The germline CDR1 and CDR2 sequences are SGHNT and YYREEE (reference sequence). The length of the CDR3 is 16 residues. Here the CDR3 reads CASSLGDRGATDTQYF. In nucleotides, the CDR3 is TGTGCCAGCAGCTTGGGGGACAGGGGGGCGACAGATACGCAGTATTTT.

The chain recombines TRBV7-8 with TRBJ2-5; no definite D call. The germline gives CDR1 SGHVS, CDR2 FQNEAQ. Trimming took off 5 bases at V and 3 bases at J, with 4 bases between the two ends. CDR3 length: 11 amino acids. This CDR3 is CASSQKETQYF. The CDR3 coding sequence is TGTGCCAGCAGCCAAAAAGAGACCCAGTACTTC.